This T cell receptor beta chain was retrieved from a study of blood T cell repertoires in COVID-19. Study-level information: Sources were T cells, B-cell-depleted T cells, or PBMCs; the material itself was cDNA or gDNA.

Germline V lookup: CDR1 PRHDT, CDR2 FYEKMQ (reference sequence). This CDR3 has 13 amino acids. The germline V and J ends were trimmed by 5 bases and 0 bases, with 8 bases remaining between them. TCRdb keeps only in-frame clones here, not all; method: immunoSEQ multiplex PCR. The sample includes about 210,000 clones, around 92% seen only once; the top ten take around 1.2%. The V and J genes are TRBV13 and TRBJ2-7, with a possible D match to TRBD2 (5 bases). The sample consisted of peripheral blood. This TCR derives from a man aged 25 to 45 with acute or convalescent COVID-19. Written as DNA, the CDR3 is TGTGCCAGCAGCCCCGGGATCTCCTACGAGCAGTACTTC. Translated: CASSPGISYEQYF.